This TCR beta chain stems from a study of cytomegalovirus exposure and HLA in healthy donors. CDR1 and CDR2 from the germline V gene are GTSNPN and SVGIG (reference sequence). V shed 4 bases, J shed 4 bases, and the junction held 6 bases outside the gene matches. The CDR3 has 13 amino acids. Details on this clone: No antigen is known for it.

Study results and limitations: A later analysis showed HLA-associated TCR beta chains outstripping equally common others in clonal expansion. Later on, a genetic analysis was performed. It linked a missense variant in DCLRE1C with V- and J-gene trimming of TCR beta.

The primer mix had 60 Vbeta and 13 Jbeta primers. Clones were read by immunoSEQ multiplex PCR, and TCRdb kept only the in-frame ones, dropping some. The repertoire holds about 220,000 clones, with roughly 70% as singletons. The clonotype originates from a woman in her 30s in good health and CMV-seronegative. The V gene is TRBV30, the J gene TRBJ1-1, with 7 bases that match TRBD1. Sequenced input: PBMCs. The DNA for the CDR3 is TGTGCCTGGATTGACAGGGTGGGCACTGAAGCTTTCTTT. This gives the protein CAWIDRVGTEAFF.